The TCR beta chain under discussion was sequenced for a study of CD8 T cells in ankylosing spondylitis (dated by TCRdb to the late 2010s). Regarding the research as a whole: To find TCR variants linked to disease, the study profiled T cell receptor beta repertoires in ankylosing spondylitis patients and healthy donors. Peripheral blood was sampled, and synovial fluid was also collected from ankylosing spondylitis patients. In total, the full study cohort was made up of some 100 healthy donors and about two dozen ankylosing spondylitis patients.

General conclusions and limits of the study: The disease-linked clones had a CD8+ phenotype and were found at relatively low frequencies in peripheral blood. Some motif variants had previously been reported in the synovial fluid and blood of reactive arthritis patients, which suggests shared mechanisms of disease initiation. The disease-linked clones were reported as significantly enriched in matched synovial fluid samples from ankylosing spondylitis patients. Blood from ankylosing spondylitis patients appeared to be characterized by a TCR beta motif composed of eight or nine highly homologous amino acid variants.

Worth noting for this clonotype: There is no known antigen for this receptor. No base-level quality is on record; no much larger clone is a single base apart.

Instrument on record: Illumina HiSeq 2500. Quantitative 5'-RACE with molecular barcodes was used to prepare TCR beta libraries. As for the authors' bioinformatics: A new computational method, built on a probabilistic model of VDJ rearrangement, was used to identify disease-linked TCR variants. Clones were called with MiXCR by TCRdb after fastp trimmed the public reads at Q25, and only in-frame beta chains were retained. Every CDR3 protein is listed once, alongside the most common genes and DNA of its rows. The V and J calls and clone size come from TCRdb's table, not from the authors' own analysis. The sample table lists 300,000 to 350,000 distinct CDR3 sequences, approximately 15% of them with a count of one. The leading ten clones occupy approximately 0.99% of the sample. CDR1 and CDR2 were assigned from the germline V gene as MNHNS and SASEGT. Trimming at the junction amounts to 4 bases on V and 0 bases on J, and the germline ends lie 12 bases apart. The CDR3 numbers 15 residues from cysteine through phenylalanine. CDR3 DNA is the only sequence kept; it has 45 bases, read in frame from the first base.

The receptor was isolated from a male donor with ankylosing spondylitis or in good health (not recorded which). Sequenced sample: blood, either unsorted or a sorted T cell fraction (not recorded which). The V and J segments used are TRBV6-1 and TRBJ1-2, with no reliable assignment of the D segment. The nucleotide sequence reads TGTGCCAGCAGTGTAAGCGGGCGAGCTAACTATGGCTACACCTTC. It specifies CASSVSGRANYGYTF.